The 3 T cell receptor beta chains below come from one sample, sequenced in a study of T-cell memory formation after mild COVID-19. TCRdb passed the 5' RACE reads through MiXCR, listing each CDR3 protein once. Of 450,000 to 650,000 distinct CDR3 sequences listed, about a sixth are singletons. Sequences were obtained from PBMCs or a T cell subset sorted from them (not recorded which). These receptors all stem from an adult woman who had mild COVID-19 (a few samples of this study predate the infection). Cell type and time point are not known.

In this sample, this clonotype turned up many times. V is TRBV12-3 or TRBV12-4 and J is TRBJ1-2; the match to TRBD1 covers 10 bases. The CDR3 sequence is 12 residues long. Trimming cost V 6 bases and J 7 bases; bases outside gene matches: 2. CDR3 bases: TGTGCCAGCAGGACAGGGGGCAGTGGCTACACCTTC. This codes for CASRTGGSGYTF.

The gene calls are TRBV29-1 and TRBJ2-7; 9 bases line up with TRBD1. Germline assignment: CDR1 SQVTM and CDR2 ANQGSEA. V was clipped by 8 bases and J by 2 bases; unmatched bases: 10. This CDR3 is 14 amino acids long. The CDR3 here is CSFLTGTGTYEQYV. The CDR3 DNA sequence: TGCAGCTTTTTAACCGGGACAGGGACCTACGAGCAGTACGTC.

The chain joins TRBV12-3 or TRBV12-4 to TRBJ2-7; 9 positions agree with TRBD1. The CDR3 is 13 amino acids. J was trimmed by 2 bases and V by 7 bases; bases with no gene match: 3. The CDR3: CASKRDRAYEQYF. CDR3 sequence (DNA): TGTGCCAGCAAGAGGGACAGGGCCTACGAGCAGTACTTC.